The entry below describes one TCR beta chain. The antigen remains unidentified. Assay: immunoSEQ multiplex PCR; the TCRdb copy retains only in-frame clones and omits some. The table records fewer than 85,000 clones, 95% of them present only once. The germline CDR1 and CDR2 sequences are MGHDK and SYGVNS. Trimming removed 5 bases at V and 3 bases at J, with 20 bases between. The CDR3 covers 16 residues. This entry comes from a study of human thymus T cells. Study-wide findings and caveats: Reports from related research described highly overlapping thymic repertoires among unrelated individuals. Usage of V and J genes appeared biased in thymic and blood repertoires.

Thymus specimens were resections from corrective heart surgery. Healthy Finnish infants undergoing corrective surgery for congenital heart defects provided the donor material. This rearrangement joins TRBV25-1 to TRBJ2-7; a possible D gene is TRBD2 (6 bases). This clonotype was obtained from a girl less than two years old with a congenital heart defect but otherwise immunologically healthy. The sample was thymus tissue. CDR3 sequence reads: CASSTNIGGPFYEQYF. The CDR3 DNA sequence: TGTGCCAGCAGTACTAATATCGGGGGTCCCTTCTACGAGCAGTACTTC.